The rows below give T cell receptor beta chains drawn from one sample of a study of cytomegalovirus exposure and HLA in healthy donors. The assay was immunoSEQ multiplex PCR, and TCRdb's table has in-frame clones only and misses some. The table lists approximately 65,000 clones, approximately 96% of them singletons. The sequencing sample was made of PBMCs. The receptors shown here come from a young man in good health and CMV-seronegative. Each CDR3 is given without its conserved first and last residue.

v_call: TRBV28
cdr3_aa: ASSVQGAVTEAF

v_call: TRBV28
cdr3_aa: ASSLTDRGRKAF

v_call: TRBV2
cdr3_aa: ASSEGGYTEAF

v_call: TRBV18
cdr3_aa: ASSPSVRTDTSGNTIY

v_call: TRBV5-4
cdr3_aa: ASSLGRDTEAF

v_call: TRBV30
cdr3_aa: AWSLARGELF

v_call: TRBV19
cdr3_aa: ASSTSPGYEQY

v_call: TRBV15
cdr3_aa: ATSRGGTAIQETQY

v_call: TRBV7-2
cdr3_aa: ASRRGNRVYEQY

v_call: TRBV6-6
cdr3_aa: ASRVTGARYNEQF

v_call: TRBV7-2
cdr3_aa: ASSFETSGYNEQF

v_call: TRBV4-1
cdr3_aa: ASSQYTGTDYGYT

v_call: TRBV4-1
cdr3_aa: ASSQLLPGLSNEKLF

v_call: TRBV19
cdr3_aa: ASSIDFRGALSSPLH

v_call: TRBV6-6
cdr3_aa: ASSLWGTEYYEQY

v_call: TRBV5-5
cdr3_aa: ASSLVTIHEQF

v_call: TRBV6-1
cdr3_aa: ASSEARSYSGNTIY

v_call: TRBV28
cdr3_aa: ASSFALGELYGYT

v_call: TRBV18
cdr3_aa: ASSGNRVGTDTQY

v_call: TRBV7-6
cdr3_aa: ASSSRTVGDTEAF

v_call: TRBV6-5
cdr3_aa: ASSRQGLAKNIQY

v_call: TRBV4-1
cdr3_aa: ASSQAQGAAYEQY

v_call: TRBV4-2
cdr3_aa: ASSQDSTGVGYT

v_call: TRBV5-5
cdr3_aa: ASSFTIRTGREQY

v_call: TRBV5-8
cdr3_aa: ASSLGLTGFAYGYT

v_call: TRBV28
cdr3_aa: ASRSSKEGSRQPQH

v_call: TRBV6-5
cdr3_aa: ASSSQQLAGGYEQY

v_call: TRBV10-3
cdr3_aa: AISEGLAGSYEQY

v_call: TRBV11-3
cdr3_aa: ASSYGLVDEQF

v_call: TRBV6-5
cdr3_aa: ASSQYRVETEAF

v_call: TRBV5-1
cdr3_aa: ASSLVGTAQNTEAF

v_call: TRBV4-2
cdr3_aa: ASSQGGTGGETGELF

v_call: TRBV19
cdr3_aa: ASSIRGRGLAEAF

v_call: TRBV2
cdr3_aa: ASSQGLQNYGYT

v_call: TRBV28
cdr3_aa: ASSLSGTGTSPLH

v_call: TRBV29-1
cdr3_aa: SVEDSLKYYQETQY

v_call: TRBV5-1
cdr3_aa: ASKYGLGANTEAF